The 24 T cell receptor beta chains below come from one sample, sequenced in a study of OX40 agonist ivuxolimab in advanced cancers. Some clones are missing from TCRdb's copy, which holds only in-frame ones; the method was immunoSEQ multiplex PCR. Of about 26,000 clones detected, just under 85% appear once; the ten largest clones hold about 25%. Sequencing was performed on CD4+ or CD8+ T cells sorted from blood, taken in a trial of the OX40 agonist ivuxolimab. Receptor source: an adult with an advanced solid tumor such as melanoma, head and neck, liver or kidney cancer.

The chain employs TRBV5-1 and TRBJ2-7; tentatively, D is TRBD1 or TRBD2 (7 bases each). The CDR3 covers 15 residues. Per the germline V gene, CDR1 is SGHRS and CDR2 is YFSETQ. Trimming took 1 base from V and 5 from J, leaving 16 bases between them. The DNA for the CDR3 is TGCGCCAGCAGCTTGTGGGAGGGGGCGAACAACGAGCAGTACTTC. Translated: CASSLWEGANNEQYF. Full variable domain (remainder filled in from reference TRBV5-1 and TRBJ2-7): KAGVTQTPRYLIKTRGQQVTLSCSPISGHRSVSWYQQTPGQGLQFLFEYFSETQRNKGNFPGRFSGRQFSNSRSEMNVSTLELGDSALYLCASSLWEGANNEQYFGPGTRLTVT.

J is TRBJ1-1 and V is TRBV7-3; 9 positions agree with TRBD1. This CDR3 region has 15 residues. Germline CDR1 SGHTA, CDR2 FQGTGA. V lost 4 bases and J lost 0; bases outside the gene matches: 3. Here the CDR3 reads CASSSDRGLNTEAFF. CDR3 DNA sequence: TGTGCCAGCAGCTCCGACAGGGGGTTGAACACTGAAGCTTTCTTT. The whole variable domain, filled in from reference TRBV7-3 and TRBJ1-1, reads GAGVSQTPSNKVTEKGKYVELRCDPISGHTALYWYRQSLGQGPEFLIYFQGTGAADDSGLPNDRFFAVRPEGSVSTLKIQRTERGDSAVYLCASSSDRGLNTEAFFGQGTRLTVV.

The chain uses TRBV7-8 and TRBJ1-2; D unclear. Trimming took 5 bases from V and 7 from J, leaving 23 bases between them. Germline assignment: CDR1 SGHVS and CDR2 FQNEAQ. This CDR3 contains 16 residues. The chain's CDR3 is CASSTRTQFHQFGYTF. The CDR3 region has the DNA TGTGCCAGCAGCACCAGGACTCAATTCCACCAGTTTGGCTACACCTTC.

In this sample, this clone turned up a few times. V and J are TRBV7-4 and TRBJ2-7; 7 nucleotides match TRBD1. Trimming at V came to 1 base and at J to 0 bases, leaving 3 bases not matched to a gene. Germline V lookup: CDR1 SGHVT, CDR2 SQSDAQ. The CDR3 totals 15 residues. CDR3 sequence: CASSLEGTVSYEQYF. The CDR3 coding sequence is TGTGCCAGCAGCTTAGAGGGGACAGTCTCCTACGAGCAGTACTTC.

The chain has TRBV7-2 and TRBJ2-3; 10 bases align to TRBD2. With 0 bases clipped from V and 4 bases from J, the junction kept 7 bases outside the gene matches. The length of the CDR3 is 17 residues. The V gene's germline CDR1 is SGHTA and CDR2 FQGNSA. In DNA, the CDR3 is TGTGCCAGCAGCTTAGCGCTCGCTAGCGGGGGAGCAGATACGCAGTATTTT. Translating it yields CASSLALASGGADTQYF.

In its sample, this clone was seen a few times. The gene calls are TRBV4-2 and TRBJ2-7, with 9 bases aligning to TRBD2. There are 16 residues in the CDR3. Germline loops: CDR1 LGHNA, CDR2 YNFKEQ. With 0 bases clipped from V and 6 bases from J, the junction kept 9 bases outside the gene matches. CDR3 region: CASSQEEAGGTAEQYF. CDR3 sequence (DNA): TGTGCCAGCAGCCAAGAAGAGGCGGGAGGGACCGCCGAGCAGTACTTC.

The CDR3 is CASSWNSYEQYF. The CDR3 DNA reads TGTGCCAGCAGTTGGAACAGCTACGAGCAGTACTTC. The V gene is TRBV28, the J gene TRBJ2-7; D gene uncertain. Germline CDR1 is MDHEN and CDR2 is SYDVKM. V gave up 4 bases and J gave up 3 bases, with 7 bases separating them. The CDR3 sequence is 12 residues long.

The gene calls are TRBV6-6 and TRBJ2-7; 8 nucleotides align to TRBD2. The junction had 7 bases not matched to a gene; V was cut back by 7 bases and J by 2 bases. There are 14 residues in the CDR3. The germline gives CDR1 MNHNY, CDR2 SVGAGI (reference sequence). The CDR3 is CASTREGDTYEQYF. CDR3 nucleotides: TGTGCCAGCACCCGGGAGGGGGATACCTACGAGCAGTACTTC.

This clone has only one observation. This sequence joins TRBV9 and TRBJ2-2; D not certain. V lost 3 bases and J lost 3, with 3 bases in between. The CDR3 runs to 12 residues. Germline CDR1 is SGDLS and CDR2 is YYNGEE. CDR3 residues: CASSEDTGELFF. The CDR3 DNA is TGTGCCAGCAGCGAGGACACCGGGGAGCTGTTTTTT.

The CDR3 nucleotides are TGTGCCAGCAGTTTATACGGGGGCCCTAACTCTGGAAACACCATATATTTT. It codes for CASSLYGGPNSGNTIYF. V is TRBV27 and J is TRBJ1-3, with D tentatively TRBD1 (6 bases). V was clipped by 1 base and J by 0 bases, with 13 bases between them. This CDR3 spans 17 amino acids. CDR1 is MNHEY and CDR2 is SMNVEV in the germline V gene (reference sequence).

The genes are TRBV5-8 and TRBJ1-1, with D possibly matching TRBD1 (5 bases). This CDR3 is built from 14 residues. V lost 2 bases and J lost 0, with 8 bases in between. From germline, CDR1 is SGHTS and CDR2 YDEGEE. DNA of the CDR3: TGTGCCAGCAGCTTTCAGGGTATGAACACTGAAGCTTTCTTT. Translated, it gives CASSFQGMNTEAFF.

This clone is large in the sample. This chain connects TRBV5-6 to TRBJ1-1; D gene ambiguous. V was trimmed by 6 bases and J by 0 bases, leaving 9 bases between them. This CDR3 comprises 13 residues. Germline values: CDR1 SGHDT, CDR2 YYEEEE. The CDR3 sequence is CASTRGMNTEAFF. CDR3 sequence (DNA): TGTGCCAGCACGCGTGGGATGAACACTGAAGCTTTCTTT.

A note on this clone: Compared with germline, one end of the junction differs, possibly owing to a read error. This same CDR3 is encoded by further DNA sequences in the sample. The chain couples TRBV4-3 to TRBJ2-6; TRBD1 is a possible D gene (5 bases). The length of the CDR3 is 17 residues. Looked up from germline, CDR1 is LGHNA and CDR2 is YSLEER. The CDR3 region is CASSQDSSASGANVLTF. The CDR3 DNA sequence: TGCGCCAGCAGCCAAGATAGTTCAGCTTCTGGGGCTAACGTCCTGACTTTC.

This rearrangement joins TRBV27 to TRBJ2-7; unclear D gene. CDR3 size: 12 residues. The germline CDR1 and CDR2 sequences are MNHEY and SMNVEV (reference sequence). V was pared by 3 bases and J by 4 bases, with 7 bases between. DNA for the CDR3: TGTGCCAGCAGTTTGCCCGGGTACGAGCAGTACTTC. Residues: CASSLPGYEQYF.

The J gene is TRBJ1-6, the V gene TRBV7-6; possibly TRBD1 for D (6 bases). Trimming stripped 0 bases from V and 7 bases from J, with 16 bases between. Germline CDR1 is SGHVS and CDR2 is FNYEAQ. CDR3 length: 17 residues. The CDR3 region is CASSLAVSGVGNSPLHF. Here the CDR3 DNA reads TGTGCCAGCAGCTTAGCGGTTTCAGGGGTAGGAAATTCACCCCTCCACTTT.

The CDR3 reads CATGTTGGEQYF. CDR3 in DNA: TGTGCCACCGGGACTACCGGGGGGGAGCAGTACTTC. The chain employs TRBV6-5 and TRBJ2-7, with TRBD2 matching 7 bases. This CDR3 is 12 amino acids long. Trimming at V came to 10 bases and at J to 7 bases, leaving 10 bases not matched to a gene. Looked up from germline, CDR1 is MNHEY and CDR2 is SVGAGI.

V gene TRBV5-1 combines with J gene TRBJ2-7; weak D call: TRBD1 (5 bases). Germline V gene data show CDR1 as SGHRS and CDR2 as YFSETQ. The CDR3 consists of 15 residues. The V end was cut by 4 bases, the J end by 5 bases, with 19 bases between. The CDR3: CASSPTDSQVHEQYF. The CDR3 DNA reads TGCGCCAGCAGCCCGACAGACTCCCAAGTCCACGAGCAGTACTTC.

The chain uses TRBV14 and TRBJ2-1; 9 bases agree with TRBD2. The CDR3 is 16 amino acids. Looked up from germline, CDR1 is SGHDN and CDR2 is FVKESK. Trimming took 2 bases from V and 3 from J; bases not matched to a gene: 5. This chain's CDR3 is CASSQPSGALYNEQFF. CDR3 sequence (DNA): TGTGCCAGCAGCCAACCTAGCGGGGCCCTCTACAATGAGCAGTTCTTC. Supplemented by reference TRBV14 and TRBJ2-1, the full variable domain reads EAGVTQFPSHSVIEKGQTVTLRCDPISGHDNLYWYRRVMGKEIKFLLHFVKESKQDESGMPNNRFLAERTGGTYSTLKVQPAELEDSGVYFCASSQPSGALYNEQFFGPGTRLTVL.

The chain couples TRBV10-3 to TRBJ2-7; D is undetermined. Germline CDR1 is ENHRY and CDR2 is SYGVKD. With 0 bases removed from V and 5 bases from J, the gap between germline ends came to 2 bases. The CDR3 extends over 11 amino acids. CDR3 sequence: CAISESHEQYF. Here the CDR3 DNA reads TGTGCCATCAGTGAGTCCCACGAGCAGTACTTC.

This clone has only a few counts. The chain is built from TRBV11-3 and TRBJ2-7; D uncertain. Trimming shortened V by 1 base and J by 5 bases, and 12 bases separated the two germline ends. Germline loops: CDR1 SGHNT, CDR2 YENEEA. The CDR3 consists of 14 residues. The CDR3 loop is CASSLGSGWNEQYF. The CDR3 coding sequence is TGTGCCAGCAGCTTAGGCTCGGGCTGGAACGAGCAGTACTTC.

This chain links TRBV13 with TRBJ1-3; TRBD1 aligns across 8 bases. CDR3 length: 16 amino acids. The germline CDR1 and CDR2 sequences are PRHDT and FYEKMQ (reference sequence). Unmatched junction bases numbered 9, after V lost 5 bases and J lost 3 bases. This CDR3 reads CASSNADREGGNTIYF. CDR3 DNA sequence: TGTGCCAGCAGCAACGCGGACAGGGAAGGTGGAAACACCATATATTTT.

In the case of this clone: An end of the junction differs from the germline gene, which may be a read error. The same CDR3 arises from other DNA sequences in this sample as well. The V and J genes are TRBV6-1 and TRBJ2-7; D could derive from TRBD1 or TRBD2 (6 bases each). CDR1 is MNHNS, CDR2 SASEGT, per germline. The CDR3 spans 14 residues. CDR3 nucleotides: TGTGCCAGCAGCGAAGGGGGGACTGCCTACGAGCAGTACTTC. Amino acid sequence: CASSEGGTAYEQYF.

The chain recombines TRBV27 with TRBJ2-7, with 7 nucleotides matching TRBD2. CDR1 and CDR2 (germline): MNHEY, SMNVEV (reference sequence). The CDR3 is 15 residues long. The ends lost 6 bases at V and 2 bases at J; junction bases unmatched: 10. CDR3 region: CASSWGGEAPYEQYF. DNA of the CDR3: TGTGCCAGCAGCTGGGGGGGAGAGGCCCCCTACGAGCAGTACTTC.

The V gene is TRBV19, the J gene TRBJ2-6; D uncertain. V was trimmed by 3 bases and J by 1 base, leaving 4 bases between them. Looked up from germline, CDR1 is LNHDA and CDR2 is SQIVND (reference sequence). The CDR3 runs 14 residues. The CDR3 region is CASSIGSGANVLTF. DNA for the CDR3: TGTGCCAGTAGTATTGGGTCTGGGGCCAACGTCCTGACTTTC.